This TCR beta chain was obtained from a study of T cell responses to AZD1222 COVID-19 vaccine. Trimming left V 6 bases short and J 0 bases short, with 14 bases between. Germline V gives CDR1 MNHEY, CDR2 SVGAGI. The length of the CDR3 is 15 residues. Assay: immunoSEQ multiplex PCR; the TCRdb copy retains only in-frame clones and omits some. This table holds roughly 200,000 clones, approximately 90% found once. Here the sequenced sample was peripheral blood, taken 28 days after the second AZD1222 dose. The sequence derives from an adult who received the AZD1222 COVID-19 vaccine. This rearrangement joins TRBV6-5 to TRBJ2-5; perhaps TRBD2 as D (5 bases). CDR3 nucleotide sequence: TGTGCCAGCAGGCGCCTCACGGACTACCAAGAGACCCAGTACTTC. Its protein product is CASRRLTDYQETQYF.